This entry features one TCR beta chain sequence. Its antigen is currently not known. Per-base qualities were not stored, and no clone one base away is much larger. V and J lose 1 base and 0 bases, and a span of 9 bases separates them. Its CDR3 holds 16 amino acids, cysteine through phenylalanine. The read is trimmed to its CDR3 DNA, 48 bases read in frame from base 1. This sample is drawn from a study of CD8 T cells in Susac syndrome (dated by TCRdb to the late 2010s). Describing the broader study: Whether CD8+ T cell activation and differentiation in Susac syndrome was antigen driven was tested using repertoire sequencing. Study-wide conclusions, independent of this receptor: The number of individuals in the TCR sequencing and HLA analysis was recognized as being relatively small.

RNA was extracted using the RNeasy kit, and roughly 0.5 to 1 ug of the RNA was reverse transcribed with random hexamers. The immunoSEQ multiplex PCR assay, which covers 54 Vbeta and 13 Jbeta segments, was used to amplify TCR beta CDR3 regions. To correct PCR amplification bias, a synthetic template baseline was used for both primer optimization and computational correction. The original pipeline was this. Reads were annotated to V, D and J genes per IMGT and analyzed with immunoSEQ Analyzer, keeping only productive sequences. Clonality was calculated as one minus the Shannon entropy normalized by log2 of the number of productive unique sequences. Public and private clones were assessed among the 100 most prevalent clones of each patient and control. Clones were defined as Susac-specific if absent from the healthy and MS cohorts, from 1052 published viral clones and from other ImmuneACCESS disease sequences. The public reads were quality trimmed at Q25 with fastp and then assembled into clones with MiXCR by TCRdb, keeping productive beta chains. Entries that share a CDR3 protein sequence are merged under the most common genes and DNA. The V and J calls follow TCRdb's processing rather than the paper's. For this sample there are approximately 190,000 distinct CDR3 sequences; approximately 93% appear just once. The ten top clones hold about 0.1% of the sample.

High-throughput TCR beta sequencing profiled peripheral blood CD8+ and CD4+ T cells from healthy donors, Susac syndrome patients and multiple sclerosis patients. Healthy donors were included as age- and sex-matched controls. Bulk CD8+ and CD4+ T cells were purified by magnetic negative isolation, whereas CD8+ TEMRA cells were enriched by FACS. Blood was collected in EDTA tubes and processed within 24 hours, with PBMCs isolated through density gradient centrifugation. PBMCs destined for TCR sequencing were cryopreserved in liquid nitrogen and later thawed in a 37 °C water bath. The sorted or isolated CD4+, CD8+ and CD8+ TEMRA cells reached a purity of at least 90%.

The chain employs TRBV12-3 or TRBV12-4 and TRBJ2-2; the D gene lacks a confident call. The sample was CD4+ T cells from PBMCs. The source is a human donor in good health. The CDR3 region reads CASSLDVRSNTGELFF. The sequenced DNA is TGTGCCAGCAGTTTAGATGTACGGTCGAACACCGGGGAGCTGTTTTTT.